This T cell receptor (beta chain) emerged from a study of molecular identifiers for immune sequencing clone quantification. Notes on this clonotype: Its matching antigen is unknown. It may be a read error: a sequence one base away is much more abundant.

Broader study findings: Spiked Jurkat TCR RNA equal to one cell could reportedly be picked out among some 1 million naive cells.

Previously described methods and listed TCR primers were employed for the bulk TCR libraries. Each CDR3 protein is one row after TCRdb ran MiXCR on the PCR reads. The sample lists a few hundred thousand distinct CDR3 sequences, around 21% occurring once. Per germline, CDR1 LNHDA and CDR2 SQIVND (reference sequence). The CDR3 extends over 12 amino acids. Sequenced: naive CD8+ T cells from blood, with Jurkat cell RNA spiked in. Subset meaning: FACS-sorted CD8+CD4-CCR7+CD45RA+ naive T cells. The TCR originated in a human donor in good health. Some libraries in this study had Jurkat cell RNA spiked in. The V and J genes are TRBV19 and TRBJ1-5; D call uncertain. CDR3 bases: TGTGCCAGTAGTACGGGGTACCAGCCCCAGCGTTTT. Translated: CASSTGYQPQRF.